The 4 T cell receptor beta chains below all came from one sample that was sequenced in a study of blood T cells in healthy people across ages. The use of a sample-barcoded 5' primer and a J-beta primer mix characterized a second PCR of roughly 7 to 11 cycles. TCRdb ran MiXCR on the 5' RACE reads and lists one entry per CDR3 protein. This sample has fewer than 1 million distinct CDR3 sequences; roughly 44% occur once, and the top ten carry approximately 19%. Source material: blood. These receptors all stem from a man aged 55 to 69 in good health.

This clonotype occurred a few times. The V gene is TRBV20-1, the J gene TRBJ2-1; TRBD1 agrees at 9 bases. CDR1 and CDR2 (germline): DFQATT, SNEGSKA (reference sequence). The CDR3 loop spans 15 amino acids. Trimming took 1 base from V and 4 from J; bases not matched to a gene: 5. The CDR3 reads CSARGTGVGYNEQFF. DNA for the CDR3: TGCAGTGCTAGAGGGACAGGGGTGGGTTACAATGAGCAGTTCTTC.

This clonotype was observed a handful of times. This chain connects TRBV7-2 to TRBJ1-4; TRBD1 is a possible D gene (6 bases). The CDR3 sequence is 14 residues long. Germline CDR1 reads SGHTA; CDR2 reads FQGNSA. Trimming left V 2 bases short and J 6 bases short, with 10 bases between. The DNA of the CDR3 is TGTGCCAGCAGCTTAAACAGGGTATATGAAAAACTGTTTTTT. Translation: CASSLNRVYEKLFF.

This clonotype showed up just a few times. This chain connects TRBV20-1 to TRBJ2-1, with TRBD2 as a possible D gene (7 bases). V lost 6 bases and J lost 4, with 19 bases in between. The germline V gene encodes CDR1 DFQATT and CDR2 SNEGSKA (reference sequence). The CDR3 length is 15 residues. The CDR3 nucleotides read TGCAGTGCCCCGAGAGCGGCGGGGGCTTACAATGAGCAGTTCTTC. Amino acid sequence: CSAPRAAGAYNEQFF.

The V gene is TRBV12-3 or TRBV12-4, the J gene TRBJ1-1; 10 bases are shared with TRBD1. Trimming took 8 bases from V and 3 from J; bases not matched to a gene: 9. This CDR3 has 15 amino acids. CDR3 bases: TGTGCCAGCGGGGGACAGGGGACGGTTCACACTGAAGCTTTCTTT. Translating it yields CASGGQGTVHTEAFF.